The 14 T cell receptor beta chains in this list originate from one sample, sequenced in a study of blood T cell repertoires in COVID-19. The repertoire was sequenced with immunoSEQ multiplex PCR; TCRdb's copy has only in-frame clones and lacks some. The sample consists of roughly 80,000 clones, around nine tenths of them appearing once. Sequencing input: peripheral blood. These receptor sequences come from a woman aged 60-70 years with acute or convalescent COVID-19.

This clone was picked up one time. The rearrangement joins TRBV28 to TRBJ2-7; D perhaps matches TRBD1 (6 bases). CDR1 and CDR2 (germline): MDHEN, SYDVKM. V was clipped by 6 bases and J by 3 bases, with 18 bases between them. The CDR3 is made up of 15 amino acids. The DNA of the CDR3 is TGTGCCAGCAGGTGTGATAGGACAGAATGCTACGAGCAGTACTTC. This gives the protein CASRCDRTECYEQYF.

The chain carries TRBV4-1 and TRBJ2-5; unclear D gene. V was shortened by 0 bases and J by 4 bases, with 12 bases between the two germline ends. The CDR3 spans 15 residues. CDR1 is MGHRA and CDR2 is YSYEKL in the germline V gene. CDR3 nucleotide sequence: TGCGCCAGCAGCCAAGATATGGGCAGACCAGAGACCCAGTACTTC. Protein: CASSQDMGRPETQYF.

The chain carries TRBV12-3 or TRBV12-4 and TRBJ1-1; the D is unclear. Trimming pared 5 bases from V and 8 bases from J, leaving 12 bases between. The CDR3 is made up of 12 amino acids. CDR3 nucleotides: TGTGCCAGCAGTCCCCGGGGAGTAGAAGCTTTCTTT. Its translation: CASSPRGVEAFF.

The rearrangement uses TRBV14 and TRBJ2-7; D is uncertain. Germline V gene sequence: CDR1 SGHDN, CDR2 FVKESK. CDR3 length equals 16 residues. V was cut by 0 bases and J by 4 bases, with 16 bases left in between. CDR3 coding DNA: TGTGCCAGCAGCCAAGATTCGGCAGGTTATAGGTACGAGCAGTACTTC. This sequence encodes CASSQDSAGYRYEQYF.

This chain connects TRBV29-1 to TRBJ2-3; 10 nucleotides agree with TRBD2. J lost 5 bases, V lost 5 bases, and 10 bases had no gene match. This CDR3 is built from 15 residues. From germline, CDR1 is SQVTM and CDR2 ANQGSEA. CDR3 loop: CSVTPSGSGGDTQYF. The DNA for the CDR3 is TGCAGCGTTACTCCTAGCGGGAGTGGTGGAGATACGCAGTATTTT.

This chain connects TRBV28 to TRBJ1-1, with 7 bases lining up with TRBD1. The CDR3 has 14 residues. V dropped 6 bases and J dropped 4; count of bases not matched to a gene: 8. Germline assignment: CDR1 MDHEN and CDR2 SYDVKM. CDR3 region: CASRLGGLGTEAFF. CDR3 nucleotide sequence: TGTGCCAGCAGGTTAGGGGGCCTAGGCACTGAAGCTTTCTTT.

The chain couples TRBV18 to TRBJ2-3; D is possibly TRBD2 (6 bases). The V end was cut by 4 bases, the J end by 0 bases, with 14 bases between. This CDR3 is 16 amino acids long. The germline V gene encodes CDR1 KGHSH and CDR2 LQKENI. CDR3 DNA sequence: TGTGCCAGCTCACGTTCTACTAGCACCAGCACAGATACGCAGTATTTT. Residues: CASSRSTSTSTDTQYF.

The chain carries TRBV6-2 or TRBV6-3 and TRBJ2-7; TRBD1 matches at 7 bases. Unmatched junction bases numbered 6, after V lost 5 bases and J lost 2 bases. The CDR3 consists of 14 residues. The germline V gene has CDR1 MNHEY and CDR2 SVGEGT. This CDR3 is CASSRTGQTYEQYF. In DNA, the CDR3 is TGTGCCAGCAGTCGTACGGGACAGACCTACGAGCAGTACTTC.

V usage is TRBV27 and J usage is TRBJ2-7; D is undetermined. This CDR3 contains 13 residues. The germline gives CDR1 MNHEY, CDR2 SMNVEV (reference sequence). V lost 3 bases and J 5 bases, leaving 11 bases between the germline ends. Here the CDR3 reads CASSLLVSDEQYF. In DNA, the CDR3 is TGTGCCAGCAGTTTGTTAGTATCTGACGAGCAGTACTTC.

V usage is TRBV28 and J usage is TRBJ1-5; tentative D call: TRBD1 (5 bases). Trimming stripped 2 bases from V and 9 bases from J, with 17 bases between. Germline CDR1 is MDHEN and CDR2 is SYDVKM. This CDR3 has 15 amino acids. CDR3 sequence: CASSLTRDRLRPQHF. CDR3 in DNA: TGTGCCAGCAGTTTAACCAGGGATCGCCTGCGGCCCCAGCATTTT.

This clone appeared once. This sequence joins TRBV14 and TRBJ2-7, with 9 bases matching TRBD1. CDR3 length equals 15 residues. CDR1 and CDR2 (germline): SGHDN, FVKESK. V shed 4 bases, J shed 7 bases, and the junction held 11 bases outside the gene matches. CDR3 in amino acids: CASSLATGGSREQYF. CDR3 nucleotide sequence: TGTGCCAGCAGCCTGGCGACAGGGGGAAGTAGGGAGCAGTACTTC.

This chain links TRBV27 with TRBJ1-1; tentative D call: TRBD1 (5 bases). CDR1 MNHEY and CDR2 SMNVEV come from the germline V gene (reference sequence). Trimming removed 0 bases from V and 8 bases from J, with 13 bases in between. This CDR3 has 14 amino acids. CDR3 residues: CASSLSIPRGEAFF. CDR3 nucleotide sequence: TGTGCCAGCAGTTTATCCATTCCCCGGGGGGAAGCTTTCTTT.

This clone was detected only a few times. The chain couples TRBV7-9 to TRBJ1-4, with 7 bases lining up with TRBD1. CDR1 SEHNR and CDR2 FQNEAQ come from the germline V gene (reference sequence). The CDR3 totals 15 residues. V shed 2 bases, J shed 4 bases, and the junction held 4 bases outside the gene matches. The CDR3 region is CASSLNAGGNEKLFF. Written as DNA, the CDR3 is TGTGCCAGCAGCTTAAACGCAGGGGGTAATGAAAAACTGTTTTTT. The full variable domain, completed using reference TRBV7-9 and TRBJ1-4, is DTGVSQNPRHKITKRGQNVTFRCDPISEHNRLYWYRQTLGQGPEFLTYFQNEAQLEKSRLLSDRFSAERPKGSFSTLEIQRTEQGDSAMYLCASSLNAGGNEKLFFGSGTQLSVL.

This rearrangement joins TRBV7-8 to TRBJ2-1; 8 positions agree with TRBD2. CDR1 is SGHVS and CDR2 is FQNEAQ in the germline V gene. The CDR3 contains 16 residues. V gave up 7 bases and J gave up 9 bases; unmatched junction bases: 17. The CDR3 nucleotides are TGTGCCAGCATCCCGGAATGGGGACTAGTGGGTTCTGAGCAGTTCTTC. Translation gives CASIPEWGLVGSEQFF.